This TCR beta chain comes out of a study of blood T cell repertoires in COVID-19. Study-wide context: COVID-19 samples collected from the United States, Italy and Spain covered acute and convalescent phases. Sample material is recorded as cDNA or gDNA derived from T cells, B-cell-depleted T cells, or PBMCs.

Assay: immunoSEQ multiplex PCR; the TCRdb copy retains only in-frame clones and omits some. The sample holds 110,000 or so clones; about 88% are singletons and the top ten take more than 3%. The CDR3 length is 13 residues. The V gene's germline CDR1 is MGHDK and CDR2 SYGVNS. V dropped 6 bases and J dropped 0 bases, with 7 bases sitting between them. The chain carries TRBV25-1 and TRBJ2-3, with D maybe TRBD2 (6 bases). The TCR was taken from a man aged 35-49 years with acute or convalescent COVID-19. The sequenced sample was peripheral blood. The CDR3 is CASRGTSTDTQYF. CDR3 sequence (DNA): TGTGCCAGCAGGGGGACTAGCACAGATACGCAGTATTTT.